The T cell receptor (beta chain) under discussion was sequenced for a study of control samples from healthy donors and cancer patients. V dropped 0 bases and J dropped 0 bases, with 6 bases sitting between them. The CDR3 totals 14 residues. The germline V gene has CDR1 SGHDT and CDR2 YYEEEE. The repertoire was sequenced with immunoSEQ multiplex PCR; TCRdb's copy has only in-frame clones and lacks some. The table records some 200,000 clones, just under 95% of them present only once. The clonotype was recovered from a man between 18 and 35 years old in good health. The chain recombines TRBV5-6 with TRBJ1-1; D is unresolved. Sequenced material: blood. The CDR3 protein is CASSLDSLNTEAFF. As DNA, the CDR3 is TGTGCCAGCAGCTTGGACAGCTTGAACACTGAAGCTTTCTTT.